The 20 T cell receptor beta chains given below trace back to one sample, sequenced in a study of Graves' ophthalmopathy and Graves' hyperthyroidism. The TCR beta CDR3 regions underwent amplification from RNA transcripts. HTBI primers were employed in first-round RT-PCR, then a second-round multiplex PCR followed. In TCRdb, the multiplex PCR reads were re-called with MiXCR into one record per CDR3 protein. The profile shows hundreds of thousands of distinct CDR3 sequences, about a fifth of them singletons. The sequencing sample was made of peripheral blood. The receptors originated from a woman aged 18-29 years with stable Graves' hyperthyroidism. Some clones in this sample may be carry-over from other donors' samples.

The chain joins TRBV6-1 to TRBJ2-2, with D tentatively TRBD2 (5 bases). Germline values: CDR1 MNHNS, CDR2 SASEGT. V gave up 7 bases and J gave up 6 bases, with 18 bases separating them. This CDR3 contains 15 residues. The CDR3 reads CASTLMREIPGELFF. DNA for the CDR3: TGTGCCAGCACCCTCATGAGGGAGATCCCCGGGGAGCTGTTTTTT.

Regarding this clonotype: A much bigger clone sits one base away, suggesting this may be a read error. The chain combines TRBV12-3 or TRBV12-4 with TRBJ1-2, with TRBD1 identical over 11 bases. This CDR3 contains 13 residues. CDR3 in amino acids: CVSSGQGAWGYTF. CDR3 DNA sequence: TGTGTCAGCTCAGGACAGGGGGCGTGGGGCTACACCTTC.

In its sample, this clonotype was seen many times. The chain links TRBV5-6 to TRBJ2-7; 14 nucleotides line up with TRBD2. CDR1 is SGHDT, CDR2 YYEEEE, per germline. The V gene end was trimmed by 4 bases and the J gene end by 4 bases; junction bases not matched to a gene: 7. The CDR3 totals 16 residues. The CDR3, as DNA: TGTGCCAGCAGCCCCGGGACTAGCGGGAGATTGTACGAGCAGTACTTC. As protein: CASSPGTSGRLYEQYF.

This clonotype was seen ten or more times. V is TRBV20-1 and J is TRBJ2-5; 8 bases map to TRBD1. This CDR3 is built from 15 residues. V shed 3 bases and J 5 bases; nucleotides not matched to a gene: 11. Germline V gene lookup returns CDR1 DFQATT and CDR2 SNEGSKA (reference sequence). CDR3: CSARTPGQVRETQYF. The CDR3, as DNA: TGCAGTGCTAGGACCCCGGGACAGGTCCGCGAGACCCAGTACTTC.

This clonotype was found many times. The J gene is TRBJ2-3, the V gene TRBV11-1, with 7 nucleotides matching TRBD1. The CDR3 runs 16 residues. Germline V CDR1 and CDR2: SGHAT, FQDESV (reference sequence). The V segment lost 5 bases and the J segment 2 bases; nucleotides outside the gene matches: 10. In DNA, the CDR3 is TGTGCCAGCAGCCGAAGCGACAGGGTTAACACAGATACGCAGTATTTT. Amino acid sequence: CASSRSDRVNTDTQYF.

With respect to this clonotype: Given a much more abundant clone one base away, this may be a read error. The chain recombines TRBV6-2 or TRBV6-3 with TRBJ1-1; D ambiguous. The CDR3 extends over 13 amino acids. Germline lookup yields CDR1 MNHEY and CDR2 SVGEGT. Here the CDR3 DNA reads TGTGGCAGCAGTTACCCAGTGAACACTGAAGCTTTCTTT. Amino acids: CGSSYPVNTEAFF.

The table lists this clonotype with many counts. The CDR3 region is CSARNAGGTEAFF. CDR3 DNA: TGCAGTGCTAGAAATGCAGGAGGGACTGAAGCTTTCTTT. This rearrangement joins TRBV20-1 to TRBJ1-1, with D hard to call. Germline CDR1 reads DFQATT; CDR2 reads SNEGSKA (reference sequence). The V end lost 2 bases, the J end lost 5 bases, and 12 bases lay between the germline ends. The CDR3 length is 13 residues.

CDR3 sequence (DNA): TGTGCCAGCAGTAGCGACAGAATACTAGCCAAAAACATTCAGTACTTC. The encoded protein is CASSSDRILAKNIQYF. The V gene is TRBV27, the J gene TRBJ2-4, with D maybe TRBD1 (5 bases). CDR1 and CDR2 from the germline V gene are MNHEY and SMNVEV (reference sequence). The V end lost 5 bases, the J end lost 0 bases, and 14 bases lay between the germline ends. CDR3 length: 16 residues.

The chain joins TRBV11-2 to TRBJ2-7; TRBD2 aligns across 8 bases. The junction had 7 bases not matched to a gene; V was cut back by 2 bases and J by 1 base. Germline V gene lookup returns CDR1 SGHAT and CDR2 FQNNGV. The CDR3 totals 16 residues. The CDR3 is CASSLLTAGGSYEQYF. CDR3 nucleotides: TGTGCCAGCAGCTTATTAACCGCGGGGGGATCCTACGAGCAGTACTTC.

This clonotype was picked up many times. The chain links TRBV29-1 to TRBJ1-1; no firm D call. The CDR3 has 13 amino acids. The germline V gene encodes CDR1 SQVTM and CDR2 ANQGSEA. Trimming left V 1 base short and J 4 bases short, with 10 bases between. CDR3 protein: CSVEGLTSTEAFF. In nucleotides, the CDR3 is TGCAGCGTTGAAGGGCTGACGAGCACTGAAGCTTTCTTT.

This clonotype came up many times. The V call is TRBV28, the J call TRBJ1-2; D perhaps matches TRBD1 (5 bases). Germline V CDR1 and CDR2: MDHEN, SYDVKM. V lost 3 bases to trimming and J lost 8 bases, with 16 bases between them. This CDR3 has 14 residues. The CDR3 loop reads CASSLVAPGWGYTF. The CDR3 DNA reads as TGTGCCAGCAGTTTGGTCGCGCCAGGGTGGGGCTACACCTTC.

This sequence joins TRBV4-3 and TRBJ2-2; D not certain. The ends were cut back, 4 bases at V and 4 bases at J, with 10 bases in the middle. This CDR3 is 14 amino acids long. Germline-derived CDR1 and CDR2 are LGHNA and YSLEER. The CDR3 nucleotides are TGCGCCAGCAGCCCCGACCGTATCACCGGGGAGCTGTTTTTT. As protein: CASSPDRITGELFF.

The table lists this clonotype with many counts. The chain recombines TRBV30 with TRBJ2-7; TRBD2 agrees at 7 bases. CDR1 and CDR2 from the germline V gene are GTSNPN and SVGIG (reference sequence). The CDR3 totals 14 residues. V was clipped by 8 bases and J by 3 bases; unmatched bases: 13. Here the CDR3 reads CAPPGLVGGYEQYF. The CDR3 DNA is TGTGCCCCACCCGGACTAGTAGGTGGCTACGAGCAGTACTTC. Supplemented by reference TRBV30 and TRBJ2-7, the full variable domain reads SQTIHQWPATLVQPVGSPLSLECTVEGTSNPNLYWYRQAAGRGLQLLFYSVGIGQISSEVPQNLSASRPQDRQFILSSKKLLLSDSGFYLCAPPGLVGGYEQYFGPGTRLTVT.

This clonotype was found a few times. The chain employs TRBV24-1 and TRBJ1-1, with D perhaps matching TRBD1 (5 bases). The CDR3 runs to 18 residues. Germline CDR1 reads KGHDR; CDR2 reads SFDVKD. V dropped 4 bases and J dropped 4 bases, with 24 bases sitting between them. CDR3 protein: CATSDHSLGRVESTEAFF. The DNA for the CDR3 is TGTGCCACCAGTGACCATTCGCTGGGCAGGGTAGAAAGCACTGAAGCTTTCTTT.

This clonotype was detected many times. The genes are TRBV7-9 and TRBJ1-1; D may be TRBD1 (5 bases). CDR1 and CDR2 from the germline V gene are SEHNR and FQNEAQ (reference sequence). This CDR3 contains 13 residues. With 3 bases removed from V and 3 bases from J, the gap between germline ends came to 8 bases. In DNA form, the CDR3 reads TGTGCCAGCAGCTTGGGACCGGACACTGAAGCTTTCTTT. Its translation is CASSLGPDTEAFF.

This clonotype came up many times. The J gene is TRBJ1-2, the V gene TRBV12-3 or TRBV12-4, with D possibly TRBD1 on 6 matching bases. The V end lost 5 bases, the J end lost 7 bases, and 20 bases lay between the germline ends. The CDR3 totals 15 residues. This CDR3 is CASSRGTGNSGGYTF. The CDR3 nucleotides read TGTGCCAGCAGTCGGGGTACAGGGAATTCCGGTGGCTACACCTTC.

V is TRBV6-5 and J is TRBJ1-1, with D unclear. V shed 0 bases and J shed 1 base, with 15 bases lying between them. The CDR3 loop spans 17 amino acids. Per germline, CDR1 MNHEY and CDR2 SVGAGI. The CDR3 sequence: CASSYSPIWQPNTEAFF. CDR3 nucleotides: TGTGCCAGCAGTTACTCGCCGATTTGGCAGCCGAACACTGAAGCTTTCTTT.

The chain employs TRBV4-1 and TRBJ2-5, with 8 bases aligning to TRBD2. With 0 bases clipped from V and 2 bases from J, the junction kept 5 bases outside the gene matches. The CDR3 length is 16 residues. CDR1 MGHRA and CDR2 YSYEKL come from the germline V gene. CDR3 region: CASSQEQRGMQETQYF. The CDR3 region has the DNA TGCGCCAGCAGCCAAGAGCAGCGGGGGATGCAAGAGACCCAGTACTTC.

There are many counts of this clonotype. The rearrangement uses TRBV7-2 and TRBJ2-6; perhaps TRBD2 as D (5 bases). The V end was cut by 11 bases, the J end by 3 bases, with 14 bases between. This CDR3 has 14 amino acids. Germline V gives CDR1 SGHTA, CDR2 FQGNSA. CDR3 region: CAARRGYGANVLTF. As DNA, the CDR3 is TGTGCCGCCAGAAGAGGGTATGGGGCCAACGTCCTGACTTTC.

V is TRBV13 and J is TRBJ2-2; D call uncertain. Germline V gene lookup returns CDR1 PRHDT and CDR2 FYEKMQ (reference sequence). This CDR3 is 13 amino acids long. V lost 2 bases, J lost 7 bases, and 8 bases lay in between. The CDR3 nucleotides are TGTGCCAGCAGCTTAAGTAGAGACGGGGAGCTGTTTTTT. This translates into CASSLSRDGELFF.